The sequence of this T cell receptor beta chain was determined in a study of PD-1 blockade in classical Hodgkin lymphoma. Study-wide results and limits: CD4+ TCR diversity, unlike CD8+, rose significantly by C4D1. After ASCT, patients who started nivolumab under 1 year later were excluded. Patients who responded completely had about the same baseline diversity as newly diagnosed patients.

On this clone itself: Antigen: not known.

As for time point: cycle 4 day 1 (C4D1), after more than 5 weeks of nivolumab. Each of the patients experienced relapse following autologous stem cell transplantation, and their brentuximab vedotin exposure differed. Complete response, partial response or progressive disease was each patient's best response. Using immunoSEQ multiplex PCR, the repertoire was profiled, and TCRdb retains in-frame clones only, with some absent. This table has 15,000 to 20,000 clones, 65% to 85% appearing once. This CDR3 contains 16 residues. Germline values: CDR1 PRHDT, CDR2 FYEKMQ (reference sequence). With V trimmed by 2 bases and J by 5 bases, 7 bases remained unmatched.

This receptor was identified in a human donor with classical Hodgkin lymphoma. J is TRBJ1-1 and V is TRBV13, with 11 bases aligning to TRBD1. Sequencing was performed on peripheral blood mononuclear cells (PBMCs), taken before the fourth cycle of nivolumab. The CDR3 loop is CASSLRTGGLGTEAFF. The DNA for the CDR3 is TGTGCCAGCAGCTTAAGGACAGGGGGCCTCGGAACTGAAGCTTTCTTT.